This is a list of T cell receptor beta chains from one sample in a study of T cell responses to AZD1222 COVID-19 vaccine. Some clones are missing from TCRdb's copy, which holds only in-frame ones; the method was immunoSEQ multiplex PCR. The table records some 130,000 clones, 70% to 90% of them present only once. The sequences come from peripheral blood, collected on day 0 of AZD1222 vaccination. The receptors were sampled from an adult in good health. Each CDR3 is given with its conserved first and last residue. The D gene is left open where the match is weak. Size is stated for part of the rows, as once, few or many counts, or as a class when the clone is expanded.

v_gene,abundance,d_gene,j_gene,CDR3aa,CDR3nt
TRBV3-1/TRBV3-2,-,-,TRBJ2-7,CASSQARQSEQYF,TGTGCCAGCAGCCAAGCCCGACAGAGCGAGCAGTACTTC
TRBV6-6,-,-,TRBJ1-1,CASSYAISEAFF,TGTGCCAGCAGTTACGCTATTAGTGAAGCTTTCTTT
TRBV28,-,-,TRBJ2-7,CASSPTGILGGRYEQYF,TGTGCCAGCAGCCCTACGGGGATCCTTGGGGGGCGGTACGAGCAGTACTTC
TRBV27,-,TRBD1,TRBJ2-2,CASSIAGGVDTGELFF,TGTGCCAGCAGTATCGCAGGGGGAGTCGACACCGGGGAGCTGTTTTTT
TRBV24-1,once,-,TRBJ2-1,CATSDLRGDSFSYNEQFF,TGTGCCACCAGTGATTTGCGGGGAGACTCTTTCTCCTACAATGAGCAGTTCTTC
TRBV28,-,TRBD1,TRBJ1-5,CASSGNNGPGGQPQHF,TGTGCCAGCAGTGGTAACAACGGGCCAGGGGGACAGCCCCAGCATTTT
TRBV7-2,few,-,TRBJ1-2,CASSLRSRGRYGYTF,TGTGCCAGCAGCTTACGCTCTAGGGGCCGCTATGGCTACACCTTC
TRBV3-1/TRBV3-2,once,TRBD1,TRBJ2-5,CASSRDREGTQYF,TGTGCCAGCAGCCGGGACAGGGAGGGGACCCAGTACTTC
TRBV6-5,-,-,TRBJ2-7,CASSSDRGVYEQYF,TGTGCCAGCAGTTCGGACAGAGGAGTCTACGAGCAGTACTTC
TRBV7-9,-,TRBD2,TRBJ2-7,CASVAGGSYEQYF,TGTGCCAGCGTAGCGGGAGGCTCCTACGAGCAGTACTTC
TRBV11-2,-,TRBD1,TRBJ1-1,CASSKRLGTVIGHTEAFF,TGTGCCAGCTCCAAAAGGCTAGGGACAGTAATCGGTCACACTGAAGCTTTCTTT
TRBV19,-,-,TRBJ1-4,CASSTQGGREKLFF,TGTGCCAGTAGTACTCAGGGAGGAAGGGAAAAACTGTTTTTT
TRBV6-5,once,-,TRBJ1-5,CASRADSNSNQPQHF,TGTGCCAGCAGGGCGGACAGTAATAGCAATCAGCCCCAGCATTTT
TRBV19,-,-,TRBJ1-1,CASSRVRSTTEAFF,TGTGCCAGTAGTAGGGTGCGGTCTACCACTGAAGCTTTCTTT
TRBV19,-,-,TRBJ2-5,CASSRRGGAETQYF,TGTGCCAGTAGTAGGCGCGGTGGGGCCGAGACCCAGTACTTC
TRBV9,-,-,TRBJ2-7,CASSVAYGSYEQYF,TGTGCCAGCAGCGTAGCTTATGGCAGTTACGAGCAGTACTTC
TRBV6-5,-,-,TRBJ1-6,CASSLGRNNSPLHF,TGTGCCAGCAGTTTGGGTAGAAATAATTCACCCCTCCACTTT
TRBV11-3,-,TRBD1,TRBJ1-1,CASGGTTGATEAFF,TGTGCCAGCGGCGGGACGACAGGGGCCACTGAAGCTTTCTTT
TRBV7-2,-,-,TRBJ1-5,CASSANTRAGVSQPQHF,TGTGCCAGCAGCGCCAATACACGGGCAGGAGTCAGTCAGCCCCAGCATTTT
TRBV6-6,-,-,TRBJ2-7,CATHPRGVLEEQYF,TGTGCCACCCACCCCCGGGGCGTCTTGGAGGAGCAGTACTTC
TRBV11-3,-,TRBD2,TRBJ2-7,CASRRNLGTPGRGSSYEQYF,TGTGCCAGCAGACGCAATCTCGGGACTCCCGGGCGGGGGTCCTCCTACGAGCAGTACTTC